This passage covers 9 T cell receptor beta chains from one sample sequenced in a study of T cell responses to AZD1222 COVID-19 vaccine. The assay was immunoSEQ multiplex PCR, and TCRdb's table has in-frame clones only and misses some. The data hold some 120,000 clones, with about 90% observed a single time. This material consisted of peripheral blood, taken on day 0 of AZD1222 vaccination. Source of these receptors: an adult in good health.

V gene TRBV9 combines with J gene TRBJ2-4; 8 nucleotides line up with TRBD2. The ends lost 6 bases at V and 8 bases at J; junction bases unmatched: 13. Germline V gene data show CDR1 as SGDLS and CDR2 as YYNGEE. The length of the CDR3 is 15 residues. In nucleotides, the CDR3 is TGTGCCAGCACCTCGAGCGGGAGCTGGGCAGACATTCAGTACTTC. Amino acid sequence: CASTSSGSWADIQYF.

The chain has TRBV2 and TRBJ1-4; 10 bases are shared with TRBD1. The CDR3 is 14 residues long. The germline V gene encodes CDR1 SNHLY and CDR2 FYNNEI. The V and J ends lost 5 bases and 7 bases, in that order; junction bases with no gene match: 4. CDR3 loop: CASSPTGGVEKLFF. The CDR3 region has the DNA TGTGCCAGCAGTCCGACAGGGGGCGTTGAAAAACTGTTTTTT.

This clone was picked up one time. The chain couples TRBV24-1 to TRBJ2-1; D is undetermined. Trimming cost V 3 bases and J 4 bases, with 15 bases left between them. CDR3 length: 16 amino acids. Germline V lookup: CDR1 KGHDR, CDR2 SFDVKD. CDR3 in DNA: TGTGCCACCAGTGATCCTGACCTTTACCTTTACAATGAGCAGTTCTTC. Its translation is CATSDPDLYLYNEQFF.

This clone occurred a few times. The rearrangement uses TRBV7-9 and TRBJ1-1; TRBD1 matches at 10 bases. This CDR3 spans 14 amino acids. Per the germline V gene, CDR1 is SEHNR and CDR2 is FQNEAQ (reference sequence). With 4 bases clipped from V and 4 bases from J, the junction kept 3 bases outside the gene matches. This CDR3 reads CASSWGQGSTEAFF. CDR3 DNA: TGTGCCAGCAGCTGGGGACAGGGGAGCACTGAAGCTTTCTTT. The variable domain in full, completed from reference TRBV7-9 and TRBJ1-1, reads DTGVSQNPRHKITKRGQNVTFRCDPISEHNRLYWYRQTLGQGPEFLTYFQNEAQLEKSRLLSDRFSAERPKGSFSTLEIQRTEQGDSAMYLCASSWGQGSTEAFFGQGTRLTVV.

The gene calls are TRBV30 and TRBJ2-7; D is possibly TRBD2 (5 bases). Germline CDR1 is GTSNPN and CDR2 is SVGIG (reference sequence). The V and J ends lost 5 bases and 6 bases respectively, with 17 bases between them. There are 13 residues in the CDR3. The chain's CDR3 is CAWAGSAKGEQYF. The CDR3 region has the DNA TGTGCCTGGGCTGGTAGCGCAAAGGGCGAGCAGTACTTC.

This clone was detected a few times. Here the CDR3 reads CASSEYSGNQPQHF. CDR3 DNA: TGTGCCAGCAGTGAGTACAGCGGCAATCAGCCCCAGCATTTT. This chain joins TRBV2 and TRBJ1-5, with no clear D. The CDR3 is made up of 14 amino acids. V lost 3 bases to trimming and J lost 2 bases, with 8 bases between them. CDR1 is SNHLY, CDR2 FYNNEI, per germline.

The CDR3 sequence: CASRLVCGVTLYGYTF. In DNA, the CDR3 is TGTGCAAGTCGCTTAGTATGTGGCGTAACCCTCTATGGCTACACCTTC. The V gene is TRBV12-2, the J gene TRBJ1-2. TRBV12-2 is given as a pseudogene. This CDR3 has 16 residues.

The rearrangement uses TRBV7-2 and TRBJ1-5; possibly TRBD1 for D (6 bases). Germline-derived CDR1 and CDR2 are SGHTA and FQGNSA. The CDR3 loop spans 15 amino acids. Trimming removed 6 bases from V and 0 bases from J, with 12 bases in between. DNA of the CDR3: TGTGCCAGCAGGCCCCCAGGGGATAGCAATCAGCCCCAGCATTTT. This translates into CASRPPGDSNQPQHF.

This chain links TRBV7-2 with TRBJ1-1, with TRBD1 as a possible D gene (5 bases). V gave up 5 bases and J gave up 1 base, with 11 bases separating them. CDR3 length: 14 residues. The germline CDR1 and CDR2 sequences are SGHTA and FQGNSA. The CDR3: CASSLRRGNTEAFF. The CDR3 DNA follows: TGTGCCAGCAGCCTTCGTAGGGGGAACACTGAAGCTTTCTTT. Looking up the rest from reference TRBV7-2 and TRBJ1-1 gives the full variable domain: GAGVSQSPSNKVTEKGKDVELRCDPISGHTALYWYRQSLGQGLEFLIYFQGNSAPDKSGLPSDRFSAERTGGSVSTLTIQRTQQEDSAVYLCASSLRRGNTEAFFGQGTRLTVV.